This T cell receptor beta chain stems from a study of neurological immune-mediated disorders. General observations from the study: The most TCR clonal expansion was seen in HTLV-1-associated myelopathy, whereas the least was seen in multiple sclerosis, below the level in healthy controls.

Time point noted: longitudinal time-point 2. The unsorted libraries originated from 2 million PBMCs that had been stored at -80 C. From germline, CDR1 is LGHNA and CDR2 YNFKEQ. V was clipped by 1 base and J by 2 bases, with 6 bases between them. The length of the CDR3 is 13 residues. This clonotype was found many times. Its target is unknown. The making of cDNA relied on 5'RACE with 10-nucleotide random UMIs. MiXCR, applied by TCRdb to the 5' RACE reads, yields one record per CDR3 protein. The sample consists of roughly 98,000 distinct CDR3 sequences, under 15% of them appearing once. Sequenced: PBMCs. The V call is TRBV4-2, the J call TRBJ2-7, with D unclear. This TCR derives from a female donor with HTLV-1-associated myelopathy (HAM/TSP). The CDR3 sequence is CASSQGSTYEQYF. In DNA, the CDR3 is TGTGCCAGCAGCCAAGGGAGTACCTACGAGCAGTACTTC.